Listed below are T cell receptor beta chains from one sample, sequenced in a study of blood T cell repertoires in COVID-19. The protocol was immunoSEQ multiplex PCR, while the TCRdb copy is restricted to in-frame clones and leaves out a portion. The table shows approximately 130,000 clones, with roughly 79% occurring only once. The sequenced material came from peripheral blood. These receptors all stem from a human donor in a cohort sampled during active COVID-19. CDR3s include the opening cysteine and the closing phenylalanine or tryptophan. D genes are given only for firm matches. Size is omitted from some rows. Given values are once, few, many or a class for expanded clones.

d_call clone_size j_call v_call cdr3_aa cdr3_nt
- few TRBJ2-1 TRBV7-8 CASSATSFSYNEQFF TGTGCCAGCAGCGCGACTAGTTTCTCCTACAATGAGCAGTTCTTC
TRBD2 - TRBJ2-3 TRBV7-9 CASSSGGAGTQYF TGTGCCAGCAGCTCCGGGGGGGCTGGTACGCAGTATTTT
TRBD2 once TRBJ2-3 TRBV28 CASSHLSGGDFTDTQYF TGTGCCAGCAGTCACCTCAGCGGGGGCGATTTCACAGATACGCAGTATTTT
TRBD1 - TRBJ2-7 TRBV5-5 CASSSRAGTGGYEQYF TGTGCCAGCAGCTCGAGGGCCGGGACAGGGGGCTACGAGCAGTACTTC
TRBD1 once TRBJ2-7 TRBV6-5 CAAPDRANYEQYF TGTGCCGCCCCGGACAGGGCCAACTACGAGCAGTACTTC
- - TRBJ2-7 TRBV5-5 CASSFWGPGYTYEQYF TGTGCCAGCAGCTTCTGGGGCCCGGGTTATACCTACGAGCAGTACTTC
TRBD1 - TRBJ2-1 TRBV9 CASHGTGGNEQFF TGTGCCAGCCACGGAACAGGGGGCAATGAGCAGTTCTTC
TRBD2 - TRBJ2-2 TRBV6-5 CASTAGGSGELFF TGTGCCAGCACCGCGGGGGGTTCCGGGGAGCTGTTTTTT
TRBD1 - TRBJ1-3 TRBV2 CASKTGGLGNTIYF TGTGCCAGCAAGACAGGGGGCCTTGGAAACACCATATATTTT
TRBD1 - TRBJ1-2 TRBV5-8 CASSSGTAYYGYTF TGTGCCAGCAGCTCAGGGACAGCCTACTATGGCTACACCTTC
- - TRBJ2-3 TRBV5-6 CASSPSTGGFLTDTQYF TGTGCCAGCAGCCCGTCGACGGGGGGCTTCCTCACAGATACGCAGTATTTT
- - TRBJ1-5 TRBV7-9 CASTRGNSNQPQHF TGTGCCAGCACCCGAGGGAATAGCAATCAGCCCCAGCATTTT
- once TRBJ2-2 TRBV27 CASSRGRGTNTGELFF TGTGCCAGCAGTAGGGGGAGGGGAACGAACACCGGGGAGCTGTTTTTT
- few TRBJ1-5 TRBV27 CASSPTGQPQHF TGTGCCAGCAGTCCCACAGGTCAGCCCCAGCATTTT
TRBD1 once TRBJ1-1 TRBV5-1 CASSSLGTEGFKDTEAFF TGCGCCAGCAGTTCCCTCGGGACAGAAGGTTTCAAGGACACTGAAGCTTTCTTT
TRBD1 - TRBJ1-2 TRBV5-5 CASSSGQGDRGYTF TGTGCCAGCAGCTCGGGACAGGGGGATCGGGGCTACACCTTC
- once TRBJ2-7 TRBV6-5 CASSYSNRGGNEQYF TGTGCCAGCAGTTACTCGAACAGGGGGGGCAACGAGCAGTACTTC
TRBD1 - TRBJ1-6 TRBV18 CASSPGVRDSRPLHF TGTGCCAGCTCACCAGGGGTGAGGGACAGTCGACCCCTCCACTTT
TRBD1 - TRBJ2-7 TRBV5-1 CASSSTPLMTGQTYEQYF TGCGCCAGCAGCTCTACTCCTCTAATGACGGGACAGACCTACGAGCAGTACTTC
TRBD1 few TRBJ2-3 TRBV28 CASSLGTGVPDTQYF TGTGCCAGCAGCCTCGGGACAGGGGTACCAGATACGCAGTATTTT
TRBD2 once TRBJ2-5 TRBV15 CATSRVGSGAAQETQYF TGTGCCACCAGCAGAGTGGGTAGCGGGGCCGCCCAAGAGACCCAGTACTTC
- once TRBJ2-6 TRBV5-4 CASSRPGRMSQGANVLTF TGTGCCAGCAGTCGCCCAGGGAGGATGTCTCAAGGGGCCAACGTCCTGACTTTC
- - TRBJ2-1 TRBV2 CASSDFWGGTDNEQFF TGTGCCAGCAGTGACTTTTGGGGAGGCACCGACAATGAGCAGTTCTTC
TRBD1 few TRBJ1-2 TRBV7-8 CASSLVRTGGIGYTF TGTGCCAGCAGCTTAGTGAGGACAGGGGGCATTGGCTACACCTTC
- - TRBJ2-2 TRBV15 CATQTSGLNTGELFF TGTGCCACCCAAACCTCTGGGCTAAACACCGGGGAGCTGTTTTTT
TRBD2 - TRBJ2-1 TRBV11-2 CASSLDRGVGEQFF TGTGCCAGCAGCTTAGATCGGGGGGTTGGTGAGCAGTTCTTC
- once TRBJ2-1 TRBV2 CASSPGTGHNEQFF TGTGCCAGCAGCCCCGGGACTGGACACAATGAGCAGTTCTTC
TRBD1 few TRBJ2-7 TRBV30 CAWSAGTGDEQYF TGTGCCTGGAGTGCGGGGACAGGGGACGAGCAGTACTTC
- once TRBJ2-7 TRBV6-5 CASSFGQLKNEQYF TGTGCCAGCAGTTTCGGACAGCTGAAGAACGAGCAGTACTTC
- - TRBJ2-7 TRBV7-6 CASSFNPYGPYEQYF TGTGCCAGCAGCTTCAACCCTTATGGGCCCTACGAGCAGTACTTC
TRBD1 - TRBJ2-7 TRBV19 CASLPAGGSSYEQYF TGTGCCAGTCTCCCGGCAGGGGGAAGCTCCTACGAGCAGTACTTC